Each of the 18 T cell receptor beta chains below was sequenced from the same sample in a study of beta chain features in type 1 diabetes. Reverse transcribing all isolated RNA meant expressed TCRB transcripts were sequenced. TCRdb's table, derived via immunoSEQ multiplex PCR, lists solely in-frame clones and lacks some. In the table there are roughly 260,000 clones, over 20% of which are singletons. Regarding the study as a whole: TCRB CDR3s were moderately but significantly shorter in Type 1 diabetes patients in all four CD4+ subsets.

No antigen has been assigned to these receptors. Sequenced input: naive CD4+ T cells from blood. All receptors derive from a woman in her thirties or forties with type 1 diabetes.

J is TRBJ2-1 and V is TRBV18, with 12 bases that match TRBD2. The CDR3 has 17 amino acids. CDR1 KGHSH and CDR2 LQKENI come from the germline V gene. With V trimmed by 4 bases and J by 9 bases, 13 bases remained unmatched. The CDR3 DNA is TGTGCCAGCTCACTGATGAGCCTAGCGGGGGGGCCCGGTGAGCAGTTCTTC. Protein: CASSLMSLAGGPGEQFF.

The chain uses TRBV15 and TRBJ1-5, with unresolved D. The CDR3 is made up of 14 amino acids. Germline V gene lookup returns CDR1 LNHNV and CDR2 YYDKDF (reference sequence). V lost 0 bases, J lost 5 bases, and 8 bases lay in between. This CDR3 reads CATSRDQVYQPQHF. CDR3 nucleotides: TGTGCCACCAGCAGAGATCAGGTCTATCAGCCCCAGCATTTT.

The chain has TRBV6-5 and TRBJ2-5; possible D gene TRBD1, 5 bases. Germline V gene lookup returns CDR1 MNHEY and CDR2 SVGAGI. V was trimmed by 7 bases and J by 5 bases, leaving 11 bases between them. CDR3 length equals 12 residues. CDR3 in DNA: TGTGCCAGCAACAAGGGGCGGGAGACCCAGTACTTC. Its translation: CASNKGRETQYF.

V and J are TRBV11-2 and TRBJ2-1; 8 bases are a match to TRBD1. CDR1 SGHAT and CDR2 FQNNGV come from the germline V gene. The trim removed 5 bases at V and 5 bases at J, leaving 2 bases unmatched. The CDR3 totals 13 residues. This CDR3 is CASSRQGNNEQFF. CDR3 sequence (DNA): TGTGCCAGCAGCCGACAGGGGAACAATGAGCAGTTCTTC.

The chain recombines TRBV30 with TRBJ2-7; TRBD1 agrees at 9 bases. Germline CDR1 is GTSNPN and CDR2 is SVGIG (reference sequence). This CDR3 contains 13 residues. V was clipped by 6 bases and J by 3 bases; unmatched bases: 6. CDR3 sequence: CACSGTGFYEQYF. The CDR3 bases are TGTGCCTGCTCCGGGACAGGGTTCTACGAGCAGTACTTC.

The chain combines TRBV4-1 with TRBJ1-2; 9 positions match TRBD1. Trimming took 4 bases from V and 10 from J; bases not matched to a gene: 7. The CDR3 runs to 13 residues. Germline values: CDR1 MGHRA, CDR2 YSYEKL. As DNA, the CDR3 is TGCGCCAGCAGCCTAAGGGACAGGGCTTACTACACCTTC. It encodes CASSLRDRAYYTF.

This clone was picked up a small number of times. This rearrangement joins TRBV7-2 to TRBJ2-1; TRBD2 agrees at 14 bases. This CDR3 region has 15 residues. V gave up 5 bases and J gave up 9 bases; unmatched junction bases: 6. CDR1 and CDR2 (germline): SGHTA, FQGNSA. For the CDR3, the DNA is TGTGCCAGCAGCCCGGGACTAGCGGGAGTGAGTGAGCAGTTCTTC. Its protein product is CASSPGLAGVSEQFF.

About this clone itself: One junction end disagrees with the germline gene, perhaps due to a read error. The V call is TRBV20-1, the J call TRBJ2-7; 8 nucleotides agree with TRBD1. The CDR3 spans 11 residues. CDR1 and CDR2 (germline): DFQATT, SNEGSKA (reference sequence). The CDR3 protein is CSAREIGQGPF. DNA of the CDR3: TGCAGTGCTAGAGAAATTGGACAGGGACCCTTC.

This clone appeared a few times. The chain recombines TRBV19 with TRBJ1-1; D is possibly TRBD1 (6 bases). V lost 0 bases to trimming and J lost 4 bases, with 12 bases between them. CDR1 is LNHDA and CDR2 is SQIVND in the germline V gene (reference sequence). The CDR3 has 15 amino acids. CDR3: CASSIEWRGPTEAFF. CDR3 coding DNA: TGTGCCAGTAGTATAGAGTGGCGGGGGCCCACTGAAGCTTTCTTT.

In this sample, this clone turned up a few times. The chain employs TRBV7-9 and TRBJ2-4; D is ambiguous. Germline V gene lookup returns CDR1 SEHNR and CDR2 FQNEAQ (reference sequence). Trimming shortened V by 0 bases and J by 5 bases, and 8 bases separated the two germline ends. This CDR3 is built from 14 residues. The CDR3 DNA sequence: TGTGCCAGCAGCTTAGCCCGGAGTCAAAACATTCAGTACTTC. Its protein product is CASSLARSQNIQYF.

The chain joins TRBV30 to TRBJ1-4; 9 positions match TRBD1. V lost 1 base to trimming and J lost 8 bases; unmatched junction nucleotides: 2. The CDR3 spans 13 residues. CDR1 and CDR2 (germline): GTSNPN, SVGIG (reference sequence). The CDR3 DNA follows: TGTGCCTGGAGTGAGGACAGGGGAGAAAAACTGTTTTTT. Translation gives CAWSEDRGEKLFF.

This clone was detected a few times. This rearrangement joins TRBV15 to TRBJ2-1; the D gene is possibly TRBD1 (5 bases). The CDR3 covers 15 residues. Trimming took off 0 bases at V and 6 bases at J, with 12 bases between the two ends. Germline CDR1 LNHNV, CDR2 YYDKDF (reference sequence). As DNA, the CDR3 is TGTGCCACCAGCAGAGATCGATCAGGGCCCAATGAGCAGTTCTTC. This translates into CATSRDRSGPNEQFF.

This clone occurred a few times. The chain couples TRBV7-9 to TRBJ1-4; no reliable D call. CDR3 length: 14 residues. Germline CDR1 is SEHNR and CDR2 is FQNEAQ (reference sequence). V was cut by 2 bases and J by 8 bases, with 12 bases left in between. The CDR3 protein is CASSLTPPEEKLFF. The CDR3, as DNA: TGTGCCAGCAGCTTAACCCCTCCTGAGGAAAAACTGTTTTTT.

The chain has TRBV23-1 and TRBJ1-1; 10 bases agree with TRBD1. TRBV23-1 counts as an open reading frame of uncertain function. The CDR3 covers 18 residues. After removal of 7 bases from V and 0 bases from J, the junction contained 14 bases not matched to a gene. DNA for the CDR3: TGCGCCAGCACACAAACCGGGACAGGGGTTATTATGAACACTGAAGCTTTCTTT. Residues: CASTQTGTGVIMNTEAFF.

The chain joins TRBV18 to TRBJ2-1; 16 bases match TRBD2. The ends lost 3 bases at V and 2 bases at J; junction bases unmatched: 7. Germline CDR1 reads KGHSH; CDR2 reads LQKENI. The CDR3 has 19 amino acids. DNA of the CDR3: TGTGCCAGCTCACCGGGACTAGCGGGAGGGCTTTCACCCTACAATGAGCAGTTCTTC. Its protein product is CASSPGLAGGLSPYNEQFF. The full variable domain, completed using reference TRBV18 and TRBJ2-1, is NAGVMQNPRHLVRRRGQEARLRCSPMKGHSHVYWYRQLPEEGLKFMVYLQKENIIDESGMPKERFSAEFPKEGPSILRIQQVVRGDSAAYFCASSPGLAGGLSPYNEQFFGPGTRLTVL.

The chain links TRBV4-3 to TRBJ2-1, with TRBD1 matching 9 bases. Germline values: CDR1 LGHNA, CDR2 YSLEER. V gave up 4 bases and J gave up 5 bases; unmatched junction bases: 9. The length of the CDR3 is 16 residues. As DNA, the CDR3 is TGCGCCAGCAGCCGCAGGAGGGACAGGGCGGACAATGAGCAGTTCTTC. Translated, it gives CASSRRRDRADNEQFF.

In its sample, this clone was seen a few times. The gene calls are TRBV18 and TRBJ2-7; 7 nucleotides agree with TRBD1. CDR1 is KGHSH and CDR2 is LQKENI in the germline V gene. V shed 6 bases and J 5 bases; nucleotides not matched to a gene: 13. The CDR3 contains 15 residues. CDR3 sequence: CASSQPGGQGDEQYF. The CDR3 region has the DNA TGTGCCAGCTCCCAACCGGGCGGGCAGGGGGACGAGCAGTACTTC.

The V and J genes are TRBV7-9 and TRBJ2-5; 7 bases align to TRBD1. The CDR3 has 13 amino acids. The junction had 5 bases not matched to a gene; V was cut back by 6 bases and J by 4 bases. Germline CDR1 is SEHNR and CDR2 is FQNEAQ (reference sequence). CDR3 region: CASSQNRGETQYF. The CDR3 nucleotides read TGTGCCAGCAGTCAGAACAGGGGAGAGACCCAGTACTTC.